This T cell receptor beta chain comes out of a study of blood T cell repertoires in COVID-19. Study-wide context: Specimens from acute and convalescent COVID-19 originated in the United States, Italy and Spain. Sources were T cells, B-cell-depleted T cells, or PBMCs; the material itself was cDNA or gDNA.

Per the original data handling: By means of reference gene primer amplification, nucleated cell counts were estimated. Data came from immunoSEQ multiplex PCR; TCRdb stores just in-frame clones and leaves some out. The V and J calls and the clone size are those of that table, but D and trimming were determined from the DNA. The sample carries 40,000 to 50,000 clones, around four fifths recorded once. The CDR3 is made up of 15 amino acids. Germline assignment: CDR1 LGHDT and CDR2 YNNKEL (reference sequence). The V gene lost 6 bases and the J gene lost 1 base, with 13 bases spanning the gap. The chain links TRBV3-1 (or the pseudogene TRBV3-2) to TRBJ1-5; no firm D call. The receptor's source is a man aged 45 to 65 with active COVID-19. The sample taken for sequencing was peripheral blood. The CDR3 region is CASRQIKRSNQPQHF. The CDR3 region has the DNA TGTGCCAGCAGACAGATTAAACGAAGCAATCAGCCCCAGCATTTT.